Shown below are 28 T cell receptor beta chains from a single sample sequenced in a study of cytomegalovirus exposure and HLA in healthy donors. Primers included in the PCR were 60 Vbeta and 13 Jbeta primers. TCRdb's table, derived via immunoSEQ multiplex PCR, lists solely in-frame clones and lacks some. Of roughly 100,000 clones listed, approximately 80% are singletons. The sequenced sample was PBMCs. These receptors all come from a woman aged 18-29 years in good health and CMV-seropositive.

This chain links TRBV15 with TRBJ2-2, with 14 bases fitting TRBD2. This CDR3 has 22 amino acids. In germline, CDR1 is LNHNV, CDR2 YYDKDF (reference sequence). V lost 0 bases and J lost 0; bases outside the gene matches: 12. Here the CDR3 reads CATSRDELNGLAGGSNTGELFF. In DNA, the CDR3 is TGTGCCACCAGCAGAGACGAACTAAACGGACTAGCGGGAGGTTCGAACACCGGGGAGCTGTTTTTT.

This sequence joins TRBV13 and TRBJ1-5, with TRBD1 matching 7 bases. There are 14 residues in the CDR3. V lost 5 bases and J lost 6; bases outside the gene matches: 7. Germline CDR1 and CDR2: PRHDT and FYEKMQ (reference sequence). DNA of the CDR3: TGTGCCAGCAGCGTCGGGACAGAGGGTCAGCCCCAGCATTTT. Translated, it gives CASSVGTEGQPQHF.

The table lists this clone with a few counts. V and J are TRBV5-6 and TRBJ1-4; D is unresolved. Germline lookup yields CDR1 SGHDT and CDR2 YYEEEE. V lost 0 bases and J lost 0, with 3 bases in between. This CDR3 region has 14 residues. This CDR3 reads CASSLAATNEKLFF. CDR3 DNA sequence: TGTGCCAGCAGCTTGGCGGCAACTAATGAAAAACTGTTTTTT. The full variable domain, with the rest looked up from reference TRBV5-6 and TRBJ1-4, is DAGVTQSPTHLIKTRGQQVTLRCSPKSGHDTVSWYQQALGQGPQFIFQYYEEEERQRGNFPDRFSGHQFPNYSSELNVNALLLGDSALYLCASSLAATNEKLFFGSGTQLSVL.

V usage is TRBV6-6 and J usage is TRBJ1-2; TRBD1 matches at 8 bases. The CDR3 is 15 amino acids. Losses at the gene ends were 2 bases for V and 3 bases for J; bases not matched to a gene: 5. Germline V gives CDR1 MNHNY, CDR2 SVGAGI (reference sequence). CDR3 region: CASSYTGTGYYGYTF. CDR3 in DNA: TGTGCCAGCAGTTACACCGGGACAGGCTACTATGGCTACACCTTC.

The sample holds a few counts of this clone. The chain is built from TRBV19 and TRBJ2-7, with 7 bases lining up with TRBD1. The CDR3 loop spans 14 amino acids. The J segment lost 3 bases and the V segment lost 6 bases, leaving 8 bases of the junction unmatched. Germline CDR1 and CDR2: LNHDA and SQIVND (reference sequence). The CDR3 nucleotides read TGTGCCAGTAGGTCGACAGGGTTGGTCTACGAGCAGTACTTC. Translation: CASRSTGLVYEQYF.

The gene calls are TRBV25-1 and TRBJ1-5; 10 nucleotides line up with TRBD1. The junction had 5 bases not matched to a gene; V was cut back by 2 bases and J by 7 bases. This CDR3 comprises 15 residues. Germline V gene sequence: CDR1 MGHDK, CDR2 SYGVNS. CDR3: CASSEGTGAVQPQHF. In DNA form, the CDR3 reads TGTGCCAGCAGTGAAGGGACAGGGGCTGTGCAGCCCCAGCATTTT.

This clone was counted between two and nine times. The chain couples TRBV13 to TRBJ2-7; tentatively, D is TRBD1 (6 bases). V was shortened by 5 bases and J by 3 bases, with 17 bases between the two germline ends. Per germline, CDR1 PRHDT and CDR2 FYEKMQ (reference sequence). The CDR3 is 15 residues long. CDR3 region: CASSPSGTPYYEQYF. In nucleotides, the CDR3 is TGTGCCAGCAGCCCCTCCGGGACACCGTACTACGAGCAGTACTTC.

The CDR3 here is CASIAGGNPYEQYF. The CDR3 DNA reads as TGTGCCAGCATAGCGGGAGGGAACCCCTACGAGCAGTACTTC. This chain joins TRBV27 and TRBJ2-7; 11 bases align to TRBD2. Looked up from germline, CDR1 is MNHEY and CDR2 is SMNVEV (reference sequence). The V segment lost 7 bases and the J segment 2 bases; nucleotides outside the gene matches: 4. The CDR3 consists of 14 residues.

The CDR3 loop is CASSQASGEYNEQFF. The CDR3 nucleotides are TGTGCCAGCAGCCAAGCTAGCGGAGAATACAATGAGCAGTTCTTC. This rearrangement joins TRBV4-2 to TRBJ2-1; 7 nucleotides align to TRBD2. The CDR3 sequence is 15 residues long. Trimming took 1 base from V and 4 from J; bases not matched to a gene: 4. Germline V gene data show CDR1 as LGHNA and CDR2 as YNFKEQ.

A note on this clone: The germline gene is not matched at one end of the junction; a read error may be the cause. The chain combines TRBV7-7 with TRBJ2-7; D may be TRBD1 (6 bases). The CDR3 sequence is 12 residues long. Germline V lookup: CDR1 SSHAT, CDR2 FNYEAQ (reference sequence). CDR3 in DNA: TGTGCTAGCAGCCCTCCCGAACAGGGCCTGTACTTC. This encodes CASSPPEQGLYF.

This clone is a singleton in its sample. The rearrangement links TRBV4-1 to TRBJ2-1, with 7 bases aligning to TRBD2. This CDR3 has 16 residues. The V and J ends lost 1 base and 9 bases, in that order; junction bases with no gene match: 12. Germline loops: CDR1 MGHRA, CDR2 YSYEKL. CDR3 nucleotides: TGCGCCAGCAGCCAAGTAATGGGCGGGACTACCGGTGAGCAGTTCTTC. Its protein product is CASSQVMGGTTGEQFF.

This clone was seen a single time. The chain has TRBV10-3 and TRBJ1-5; unclear D gene. The V gene lost 6 bases and the J gene lost 7 bases, with 16 bases spanning the gap. The CDR3 covers 14 residues. CDR1 is ENHRY and CDR2 is SYGVKD in the germline V gene. The CDR3 DNA reads as TGTGCCATCAGACAACAAGGGCCGGGGCAGCCCCAGCATTTT. This codes for CAIRQQGPGQPQHF.

The genes are TRBV7-3 and TRBJ1-1, with a possible D match to TRBD1 (5 bases). The CDR3 consists of 15 residues. CDR1 SGHTA and CDR2 FQGTGA come from the germline V gene. V lost 1 base and J lost 7, with 16 bases in between. CDR3 nucleotides: TGTGCCAGCAGCTTAATGGTTGTTCAGGGCGGTGAAGCTTTCTTT. Its protein is CASSLMVVQGGEAFF. Using reference TRBV7-3 and TRBJ1-1 for the parts outside the CDR3, the full variable domain is GAGVSQTPSNKVTEKGKYVELRCDPISGHTALYWYRQSLGQGPEFLIYFQGTGAADDSGLPNDRFFAVRPEGSVSTLKIQRTERGDSAVYLCASSLMVVQGGEAFFGQGTRLTVV.

The chain carries TRBV2 and TRBJ1-1; 11 bases fit TRBD1. CDR1 and CDR2 from the germline V gene are SNHLY and FYNNEI. The J segment lost 4 bases and the V segment lost 6 bases, leaving 7 bases of the junction unmatched. The CDR3 totals 15 residues. The CDR3 sequence is CASSSWDRGSTEAFF. The CDR3 bases are TGTGCCAGCAGCTCCTGGGACAGGGGGTCCACTGAAGCTTTCTTT.

The chain carries TRBV7-6 and TRBJ2-1, with 7 bases lining up with TRBD2. There are 14 residues in the CDR3. The V gene end was trimmed by 1 base and the J gene end by 10 bases; junction bases not matched to a gene: 7. Germline V gives CDR1 SGHVS, CDR2 FNYEAQ. CDR3 amino acids: CASSLVGGSGEQFF. The CDR3 coding sequence is TGTGCCAGCAGCTTAGTAGGCGGGAGCGGAGAGCAGTTCTTC.

The chain is built from TRBV13 and TRBJ2-1; D gene unclear. This CDR3 is built from 15 residues. Germline CDR1 and CDR2: PRHDT and FYEKMQ (reference sequence). V was clipped by 1 base and J by 5 bases, with 12 bases between them. CDR3 in DNA: TGTGCCAGCAGCTTAGTCCAATACTCGGACAATGAGCAGTTCTTC. It translates to CASSLVQYSDNEQFF.

The chain uses TRBV7-2 and TRBJ2-1; a possible D gene is TRBD2 (7 bases). The CDR3 runs to 17 residues. Trimming cost V 2 bases and J 2 bases, with 16 bases left between them. Per germline, CDR1 SGHTA and CDR2 FQGNSA. The CDR3 DNA is TGTGCCAGCAGCTTATGGGGGGCGGGAGAGGCCTACAATGAGCAGTTCTTC. This translates into CASSLWGAGEAYNEQFF. Using reference TRBV7-2 and TRBJ2-1 for the parts outside the CDR3, the full variable domain is GAGVSQSPSNKVTEKGKDVELRCDPISGHTALYWYRQSLGQGLEFLIYFQGNSAPDKSGLPSDRFSAERTGGSVSTLTIQRTQQEDSAVYLCASSLWGAGEAYNEQFFGPGTRLTVL.

CDR3 nucleotide sequence: TGTGCCAGCAGTGACGTGACAGGGCAAGAGACCCAGTACTTC. Translated, it gives CASSDVTGQETQYF. V is TRBV25-1 and J is TRBJ2-5; 7 bases align to TRBD1. The V gene's germline CDR1 is MGHDK and CDR2 SYGVNS. The CDR3 has 14 residues. After removal of 3 bases from V and 2 bases from J, the junction contained 3 bases not matched to a gene.

The chain's CDR3 is CATSNRDTQETQYF. DNA for the CDR3: TGTGCCACCAGCAACAGGGACACCCAAGAGACCCAGTACTTC. The chain is built from TRBV15 and TRBJ2-5, with D tentatively TRBD1 (6 bases). This CDR3 is built from 14 residues. Trimming pared 4 bases from V and 1 base from J, leaving 10 bases between. Per germline, CDR1 LNHNV and CDR2 YYDKDF (reference sequence).

This chain connects TRBV29-1 to TRBJ2-7; TRBD2 is a possible D gene (11 bases). V lost 7 bases and J 6 bases, leaving 28 bases between the germline ends. This CDR3 contains 16 residues. The germline CDR1 and CDR2 sequences are SQVTM and ANQGSEA. Here the CDR3 reads CSAQRQGASGRIEQYF. In DNA form, the CDR3 reads TGCAGCGCGCAACGACAGGGGGCTAGCGGGAGGATCGAGCAGTACTTC.

V usage is TRBV14 and J usage is TRBJ1-6; D remains unclear. This CDR3 is built from 15 residues. The ends were cut back, 0 bases at V and 9 bases at J, with 12 bases in the middle. The germline V gene encodes CDR1 SGHDN and CDR2 FVKESK. The CDR3 bases are TGTGCCAGCAGCCAAGATAACATCCTGATTTCACCCCTCCACTTT. This translates into CASSQDNILISPLHF.

The chain employs TRBV7-9 and TRBJ2-7; 11 bases agree with TRBD2. Germline CDR1 reads SEHNR; CDR2 reads FQNEAQ (reference sequence). The CDR3 has 15 amino acids. Trimming removed 6 bases from V and 0 bases from J; junction bases left unmatched: 4. CDR3 DNA sequence: TGTGCCAGCAGGGCCACTAGCGGGAGCTCCTACGAGCAGTACTTC. It encodes CASRATSGSSYEQYF.

The chain is built from TRBV30 and TRBJ2-7; 10 bases align to TRBD2. The V and J ends lost 4 bases and 0 bases, in that order; junction bases with no gene match: 0. Looked up from germline, CDR1 is GTSNPN and CDR2 is SVGIG (reference sequence). CDR3 size: 13 residues. In DNA, the CDR3 is TGTGCCTGGACTAGCGGGAGCTCCTACGAGCAGTACTTC. The encoded protein is CAWTSGSSYEQYF. Combining the CDR3 with reference TRBV30 and TRBJ2-7 gives the whole variable domain SQTIHQWPATLVQPVGSPLSLECTVEGTSNPNLYWYRQAAGRGLQLLFYSVGIGQISSEVPQNLSASRPQDRQFILSSKKLLLSDSGFYLCAWTSGSSYEQYFGPGTRLTVT.

The genes are TRBV6-6 and TRBJ2-1, with D unclear. The CDR3 spans 13 residues. V lost 4 bases, J lost 8 bases, and 12 bases lay in between. Looked up from germline, CDR1 is MNHNY and CDR2 is SVGAGI (reference sequence). The DNA for the CDR3 is TGTGCCAGCAGTTCTGTGGTAGTGTATGAGCAGTTCTTC. It translates to CASSSVVVYEQFF.

V is TRBV30 and J is TRBJ2-5; D not certain. Germline CDR1 reads GTSNPN; CDR2 reads SVGIG (reference sequence). Trimming stripped 3 bases from V and 4 bases from J, with 6 bases between. This CDR3 comprises 11 residues. The CDR3 is CAWSPRETQYF. CDR3 DNA sequence: TGTGCCTGGAGCCCTAGAGAGACCCAGTACTTC.

The chain carries TRBV10-3 and TRBJ1-5; D gene uncertain. Trimming stripped 2 bases from V and 9 bases from J, with 14 bases between. Germline loops: CDR1 ENHRY, CDR2 SYGVKD. The length of the CDR3 is 14 residues. CDR3 amino acids: CAISERTVAGPQHF. For the CDR3, the DNA is TGTGCCATCAGTGAGAGAACAGTCGCTGGGCCCCAGCATTTT.

CDR3 in amino acids: CASREAGVTNTEAFF. CDR3 sequence (DNA): TGTGCCAGCAGGGAGGCAGGGGTTACGAACACTGAAGCTTTCTTT. The chain uses TRBV6-1 and TRBJ1-1, with a possible D match to TRBD1 (6 bases). This CDR3 is 15 amino acids long. V was trimmed by 6 bases and J by 1 base, leaving 15 bases between them. Germline V gives CDR1 MNHNS, CDR2 SASEGT.

The chain couples TRBV15 to TRBJ2-4; 9 bases are shared with TRBD1. CDR3 size: 17 residues. Per the germline V gene, CDR1 is LNHNV and CDR2 is YYDKDF (reference sequence). With V trimmed by 3 bases and J by 11 bases, 17 bases remained unmatched. The CDR3 DNA reads TGTGCCACCAGCAGGGCCTGGGGGGACAGGGACCCTGGGGTTCAGTACTTC. It translates to CATSRAWGDRDPGVQYF.